These 24 T cell receptor beta chains were sequenced from one sample in a study of response to subunit inactivated influenza vaccine (dated by TCRdb to 2017 to 2018). The library came from RT-PCR. The data were produced on an Illumina HiSeq 2500. The public reads were run again by TCRdb, first through fastp at Q25 and then through MiXCR, and only productive beta chains were kept. Each record represents a unique CDR3 protein, reported with the most common genes and DNA among its rows. Recorded for this sample are under 800,000 distinct CDR3 sequences; 14% of them occurred a single time. The ten largest clones add up to approximately 7% of the sample. The starting material was PBMCs from blood, obtained 14 days before vaccination. The receptors were gathered from a man aged 45-65 years who received an inactivated influenza vaccine. Donor details come from another sample of the same person, matched by shared clones.

This clonotype was picked up a small number of times. V and J are TRBV10-3 and TRBJ2-3; TRBD1 matches 8 bases. The CDR3 runs 14 residues. Germline CDR1 reads ENHRY; CDR2 reads SYGVKD. J was trimmed by 5 bases and V by 6 bases; bases with no gene match: 7. This CDR3 is CAIRETGEVDTQYF. Here the CDR3 DNA reads TGTGCCATCAGAGAGACAGGGGAAGTAGATACGCAGTATTTT.

The CDR3 reads CATTDREVQFF. DNA of the CDR3: TGTGCCACCACCGACAGGGAGGTGCAGTTCTTC. V usage is TRBV24-1 and J usage is TRBJ2-1; the D gene is possibly TRBD1 (7 bases). Germline lookup yields CDR1 KGHDR and CDR2 SFDVKD. This CDR3 is 11 amino acids long. Trimming stripped 8 bases from V and 12 bases from J, with 13 bases between.

This clonotype was counted a few times. The chain is built from TRBV4-2 and TRBJ2-4, with no clear D. The V end lost 0 bases, the J end lost 0 bases, and 6 bases lay between the germline ends. Germline CDR1 reads LGHNA; CDR2 reads YNFKEQ. The CDR3 sequence is 15 residues long. The CDR3 protein is CASSQDLGAKNIQYF. CDR3 nucleotide sequence: TGTGCCAGCAGCCAAGATTTAGGAGCCAAAAACATTCAGTACTTC.

This clonotype has only a few counts. This chain's CDR3 is CASRMPAGELFF. For the CDR3, the DNA is TGTGCCAGCCGTATGCCAGCCGGGGAGCTGTTTTTT. The chain is built from TRBV28 and TRBJ2-2; D remains ambiguous. The ends were cut back, 8 bases at V and 6 bases at J, with 10 bases in the middle. This CDR3 is 12 amino acids long. CDR1 is MDHEN, CDR2 SYDVKM, per germline.

This clonotype was observed a few times. J is TRBJ2-7 and V is TRBV13; TRBD2 aligns across 7 bases. The CDR3 sequence is 13 residues long. The germline gives CDR1 PRHDT, CDR2 FYEKMQ (reference sequence). J was trimmed by 7 bases and V by 7 bases; bases with no gene match: 10. CDR3 residues: CASNREGSGEQYF. For the CDR3, the DNA is TGTGCCAGCAATAGGGAGGGGTCAGGGGAGCAGTACTTC.

CDR3: CASSLSTGTSVSEQYF. In DNA form, the CDR3 reads TGTGCCAGCAGCTTGTCCACCGGGACTAGCGTTAGCGAGCAGTACTTC. J is TRBJ2-7 and V is TRBV12-3 or TRBV12-4; TRBD2 aligns across 10 bases. This CDR3 spans 16 amino acids. J was trimmed by 6 bases and V by 6 bases; bases with no gene match: 14.

The rearrangement joins TRBV2 to TRBJ2-7; no firm D call. V shed 4 bases and J shed 2 bases, with 9 bases lying between them. The CDR3 totals 13 residues. CDR1 and CDR2 (germline): SNHLY, FYNNEI. CDR3 coding DNA: TGTGCCAGCAGTGTCAGCGTAACCTACGAGCAGTACTTC. Amino acids: CASSVSVTYEQYF.

V is TRBV7-9 and J is TRBJ2-5, with D unresolved. The CDR3 is 12 residues long. V lost 8 bases, J lost 3 bases, and 10 bases lay in between. The germline CDR1 and CDR2 sequences are SEHNR and FQNEAQ (reference sequence). CDR3 in amino acids: CASAAAEETQYF. CDR3 sequence (DNA): TGTGCCAGCGCCGCGGCTGAAGAGACCCAGTACTTC.

V usage is TRBV10-3 and J usage is TRBJ1-3; 8 positions agree with TRBD1. The CDR3 covers 14 residues. The junction had 6 bases not matched to a gene; V was cut back by 11 bases and J by 0 bases. The germline CDR1 and CDR2 sequences are ENHRY and SYGVKD. The CDR3: CAVGDRSSGNTIYF. CDR3 coding DNA: TGTGCCGTTGGGGACAGGAGCTCTGGAAACACCATATATTTT.

This clonotype was recorded once. The V and J genes are TRBV7-7 and TRBJ2-7; D not certain. This CDR3 has 13 residues. V shed 5 bases and J shed 2 bases, with 10 bases lying between them. CDR1 SSHAT and CDR2 FNYEAQ come from the germline V gene (reference sequence). The CDR3 here is CASSQMGAYEQYF. CDR3 coding DNA: TGTGCCAGCAGCCAAATGGGCGCCTACGAGCAGTACTTC.

This clonotype was detected many times. The CDR3 is CSVVGGSAYNEQFF. DNA of the CDR3: TGCAGCGTTGTGGGGGGTAGCGCTTACAATGAGCAGTTCTTC. The chain couples TRBV29-1 to TRBJ2-1; weak D call: TRBD2 (6 bases). The CDR3 totals 14 residues. Looked up from germline, CDR1 is SQVTM and CDR2 is ANQGSEA. The V end lost 4 bases, the J end lost 4 bases, and 14 bases lay between the germline ends.

This clonotype turned up a few times. The chain links TRBV24-1 to TRBJ2-2; TRBD1 matches 9 bases. The CDR3 is 15 residues long. Germline loops: CDR1 KGHDR, CDR2 SFDVKD. With V trimmed by 7 bases and J by 4 bases, 6 bases remained unmatched. CDR3 loop: CATSRGTGSTGELFF. CDR3 bases: TGTGCCACCAGCCGGGGGACAGGGAGCACCGGGGAGCTGTTTTTT.

The table lists this clonotype with a few counts. The rearrangement joins TRBV7-9 to TRBJ1-1; maybe TRBD1 (5 bases). CDR1 and CDR2 (germline): SEHNR, FQNEAQ (reference sequence). CDR3 length: 17 residues. Trimming shortened V by 4 bases and J by 1 base, and 19 bases separated the two germline ends. This CDR3 is CASSSNRYRSKNTEAFF. In DNA form, the CDR3 reads TGTGCCAGCAGCTCCAACCGCTACAGGAGCAAGAACACTGAAGCTTTCTTT. Full variable domain (remainder filled in from reference TRBV7-9 and TRBJ1-1): DTGVSQNPRHKITKRGQNVTFRCDPISEHNRLYWYRQTLGQGPEFLTYFQNEAQLEKSRLLSDRFSAERPKGSFSTLEIQRTEQGDSAMYLCASSSNRYRSKNTEAFFGQGTRLTVV.

DNA for the CDR3: TGTGCCAGCAGCCAAATCAGACGGACTCTAACCCAAGAGACCCAGTACTTC. Protein sequence: CASSQIRRTLTQETQYF. V usage is TRBV4-2 and J usage is TRBJ2-5, with D maybe TRBD2 (5 bases). Germline CDR1 reads LGHNA; CDR2 reads YNFKEQ. Trimming cost V 2 bases and J 1 base, with 17 bases left between them. The CDR3 spans 17 residues.

In its sample, this clonotype was seen a few times. The V gene is TRBV28, the J gene TRBJ1-5; D is uncertain. V lost 6 bases, J lost 4 bases, and 19 bases lay in between. The CDR3 is made up of 16 amino acids. Looked up from germline, CDR1 is MDHEN and CDR2 is SYDVKM. For the CDR3, the DNA is TGTGCCAGCAGAAAAGATCTGGGTTTAGGAAATCAGCCCCAGCATTTT. It specifies CASRKDLGLGNQPQHF.

This clonotype was seen more than once but under ten times. This chain connects TRBV30 to TRBJ2-7, with TRBD1 identical over 9 bases. The CDR3 runs 13 residues. Germline assignment: CDR1 GTSNPN and CDR2 SVGIG (reference sequence). V lost 3 bases and J lost 2; bases outside the gene matches: 2. The CDR3 DNA reads TGTGCCTGGAGGGGACAGGGCCCCTACGAGCAGTACTTC. Translating gives CAWRGQGPYEQYF.

This clonotype was seen more than once but under ten times. DNA for the CDR3: TGTGCCAGCAGCACCCCCGGACTAGCGGGGGGATCCGGTGAGCAGTTCTTC. Its translation is CASSTPGLAGGSGEQFF. This chain links TRBV5-6 with TRBJ2-1, with TRBD2 matching 14 bases. V was clipped by 4 bases and J by 9 bases; unmatched bases: 12. CDR1 and CDR2 from the germline V gene are SGHDT and YYEEEE. The CDR3 has 17 amino acids.

This clonotype has ten or more counts. J is TRBJ2-7 and V is TRBV6-5; D perhaps matches TRBD1 (6 bases). This CDR3 region has 16 residues. The V and J ends lost 3 bases and 3 bases respectively, with 18 bases between them. The germline gives CDR1 MNHEY, CDR2 SVGAGI. In nucleotides, the CDR3 is TGTGCCAGCAGTTATGGGGTGGTGGGGGCCTTCTACGAGCAGTACTTC. It yields the protein CASSYGVVGAFYEQYF.

Many counts were recorded for this clonotype. V gene TRBV4-1 combines with J gene TRBJ1-5; weak D call: TRBD1 (6 bases). Trimming cost V 0 bases and J 7 bases, with 10 bases left between them. The CDR3 is made up of 14 amino acids. The V gene's germline CDR1 is MGHRA and CDR2 YSYEKL. The CDR3, as DNA: TGCGCCAGCAGCCAAGATGGGGGCCCACAGCCCCAGCATTTT. This encodes CASSQDGGPQPQHF.

The chain links TRBV5-7 to TRBJ2-1; possibly TRBD2 for D (6 bases). TRBV5-7 is recorded as an ORF, its role being uncertain. The length of the CDR3 is 15 residues. Trimming shortened V by 2 bases and J by 4 bases, and 13 bases separated the two germline ends. CDR3 sequence (DNA): TGTGCCAGCAGCTTATGGGGACTCCCATACAATGAGCAGTTCTTC. This encodes CASSLWGLPYNEQFF.

The chain recombines TRBV15 with TRBJ2-2; D not resolved. Germline V gene data show CDR1 as LNHNV and CDR2 as YYDKDF (reference sequence). Trimming left V 3 bases short and J 5 bases short, with 13 bases between. The CDR3 runs to 15 residues. The CDR3 DNA follows: TGTGCCACCAGCAGTGATTCCTTAGGGACCGGGGAGCTGTTTTTT. Translation: CATSSDSLGTGELFF.

The chain links TRBV7-9 to TRBJ2-1, with TRBD2 matching 9 bases. V gave up 0 bases and J gave up 7 bases; unmatched junction bases: 7. The germline V gene encodes CDR1 SEHNR and CDR2 FQNEAQ (reference sequence). The CDR3 is 16 amino acids. CDR3 nucleotide sequence: TGTGCCAGCAGCTTAGCAAGCGGGGGGCCCTTAAATGAGCAGTTCTTC. Protein product: CASSLASGGPLNEQFF.

This clonotype was seen only a few times. V gene TRBV20-1 combines with J gene TRBJ2-1; a possible D gene is TRBD1 (5 bases). The length of the CDR3 is 14 residues. The ends were cut back, 0 bases at V and 7 bases at J, with 13 bases in the middle. Germline V gene lookup returns CDR1 DFQATT and CDR2 SNEGSKA (reference sequence). CDR3 amino acids: CSARDALTVNEQFF. CDR3 in DNA: TGCAGTGCTAGAGATGCCCTGACAGTTAATGAGCAGTTCTTC.

The chain uses TRBV5-1 and TRBJ1-1; 11 bases are a match to TRBD1. The length of the CDR3 is 16 residues. Germline lookup yields CDR1 SGHRS and CDR2 YFSETQ. The ends lost 6 bases at V and 1 base at J; junction bases unmatched: 8. The chain's CDR3 is CASTRTGTGGNTEAFF. For the CDR3, the DNA is TGCGCCAGCACTAGAACCGGGACAGGGGGGAACACTGAAGCTTTCTTT.